There are a few counts of the clone carrying this T cell receptor (beta chain). CDR3 length: 13 amino acids. The V gene's germline CDR1 is MGHRA and CDR2 YSYEKL. V dropped 6 bases and J dropped 3 bases, with 12 bases sitting between them. The data stem from a study of blood T cell repertoires in COVID-19. Whole-study context: T cells, B-cell-depleted T cells, or PBMCs provided the cDNA or gDNA that served as material.

The assay was immunoSEQ multiplex PCR, and TCRdb's table has in-frame clones only and misses some. Among approximately 250,000 clones listed, about 83% were seen once. The sample consisted of peripheral blood. This sequence joins TRBV4-1 and TRBJ2-7; a possible D gene is TRBD2 (5 bases). The clonotype comes from a man aged 50 to 59 with acute or convalescent COVID-19. The CDR3 region has the DNA TGCGCCAGCAGTCCAGCCCGGGACTACGAGCAGTACTTC. Translated, it gives CASSPARDYEQYF.